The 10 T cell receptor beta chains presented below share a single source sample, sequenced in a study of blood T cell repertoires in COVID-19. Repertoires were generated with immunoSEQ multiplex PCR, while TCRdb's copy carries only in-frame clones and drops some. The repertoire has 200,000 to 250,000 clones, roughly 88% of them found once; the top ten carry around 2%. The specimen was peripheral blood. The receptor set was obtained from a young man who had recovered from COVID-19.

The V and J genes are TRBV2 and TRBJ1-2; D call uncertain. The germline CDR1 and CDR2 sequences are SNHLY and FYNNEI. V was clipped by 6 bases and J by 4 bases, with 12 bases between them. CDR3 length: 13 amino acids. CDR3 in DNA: TGTGCCAGCAGGGTAGACGGGATCTATGGCTACACCTTC. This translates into CASRVDGIYGYTF. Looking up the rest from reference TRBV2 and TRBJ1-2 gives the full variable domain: EPEVTQTPSHQVTQMGQEVILRCVPISNHLYFYWYRQILGQKVEFLVSFYNNEISEKSEIFDDQFSVERPDGSNFTLKIRSTKLEDSAMYFCASRVDGIYGYTFGSGTRLTVV.

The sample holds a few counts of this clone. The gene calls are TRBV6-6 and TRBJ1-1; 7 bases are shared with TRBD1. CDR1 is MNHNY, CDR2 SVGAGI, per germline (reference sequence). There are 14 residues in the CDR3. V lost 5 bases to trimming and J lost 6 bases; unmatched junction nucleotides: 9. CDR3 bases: TGTGCCAGCAGTCCCCAGGGGGTGGCTGCTGAAGCTTTCTTT. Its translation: CASSPQGVAAEAFF.

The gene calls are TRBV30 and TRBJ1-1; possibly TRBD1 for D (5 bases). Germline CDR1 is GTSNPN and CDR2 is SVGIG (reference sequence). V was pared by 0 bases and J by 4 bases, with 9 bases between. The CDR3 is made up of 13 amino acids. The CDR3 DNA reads TGTGCCTGGAGTGTTCAGGGATCCACTGAAGCTTTCTTT. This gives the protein CAWSVQGSTEAFF.

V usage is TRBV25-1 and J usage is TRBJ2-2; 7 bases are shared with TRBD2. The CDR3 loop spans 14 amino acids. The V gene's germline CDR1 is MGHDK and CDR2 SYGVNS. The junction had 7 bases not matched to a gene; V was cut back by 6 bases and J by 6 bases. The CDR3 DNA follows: TGTGCCAGCAGCGCCCCGGGGAGGGCCGGGGAGCTGTTTTTT. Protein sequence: CASSAPGRAGELFF.

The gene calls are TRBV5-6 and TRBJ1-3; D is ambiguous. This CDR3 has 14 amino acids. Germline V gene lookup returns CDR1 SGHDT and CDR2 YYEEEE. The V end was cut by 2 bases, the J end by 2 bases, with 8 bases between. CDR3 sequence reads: CASSFSGTGNTIYF. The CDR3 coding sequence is TGTGCCAGCAGCTTTTCGGGGACTGGAAACACCATATATTTT.

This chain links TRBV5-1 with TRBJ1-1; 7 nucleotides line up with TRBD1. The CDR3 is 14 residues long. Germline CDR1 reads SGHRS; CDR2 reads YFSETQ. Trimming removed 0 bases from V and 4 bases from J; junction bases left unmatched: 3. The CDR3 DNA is TGCGCCAGCAGCTTGGTCTCAGGGGGCACTGAAGCTTTCTTT. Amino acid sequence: CASSLVSGGTEAFF.

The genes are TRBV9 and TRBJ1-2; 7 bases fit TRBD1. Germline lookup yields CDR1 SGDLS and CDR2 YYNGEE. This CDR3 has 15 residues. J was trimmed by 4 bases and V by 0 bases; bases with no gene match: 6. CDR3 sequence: CASSVAGGQTYGYTF. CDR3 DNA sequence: TGTGCCAGCAGCGTAGCAGGGGGGCAGACCTATGGCTACACCTTC.

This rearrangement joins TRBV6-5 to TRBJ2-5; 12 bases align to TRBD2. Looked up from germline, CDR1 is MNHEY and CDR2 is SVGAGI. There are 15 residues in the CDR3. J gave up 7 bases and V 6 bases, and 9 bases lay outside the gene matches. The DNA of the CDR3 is TGTGCCAGCAGCTTACTAGCGGGGGGAGATGTGACCCAGTACTTC. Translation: CASSLLAGGDVTQYF.

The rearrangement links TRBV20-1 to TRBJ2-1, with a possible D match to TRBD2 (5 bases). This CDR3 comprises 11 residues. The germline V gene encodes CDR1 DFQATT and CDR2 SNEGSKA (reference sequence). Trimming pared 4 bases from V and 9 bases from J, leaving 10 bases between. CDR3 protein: CSAKLVTEQFF. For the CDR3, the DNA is TGCAGTGCTAAACTAGTCACTGAGCAGTTCTTC.

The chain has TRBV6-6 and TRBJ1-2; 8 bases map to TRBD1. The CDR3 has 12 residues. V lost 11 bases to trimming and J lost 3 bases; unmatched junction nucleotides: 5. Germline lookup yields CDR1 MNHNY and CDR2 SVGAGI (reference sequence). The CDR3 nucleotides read TGTGCCTCTGCGGACAGGGACTATGGCTACACCTTC. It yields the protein CASADRDYGYTF.